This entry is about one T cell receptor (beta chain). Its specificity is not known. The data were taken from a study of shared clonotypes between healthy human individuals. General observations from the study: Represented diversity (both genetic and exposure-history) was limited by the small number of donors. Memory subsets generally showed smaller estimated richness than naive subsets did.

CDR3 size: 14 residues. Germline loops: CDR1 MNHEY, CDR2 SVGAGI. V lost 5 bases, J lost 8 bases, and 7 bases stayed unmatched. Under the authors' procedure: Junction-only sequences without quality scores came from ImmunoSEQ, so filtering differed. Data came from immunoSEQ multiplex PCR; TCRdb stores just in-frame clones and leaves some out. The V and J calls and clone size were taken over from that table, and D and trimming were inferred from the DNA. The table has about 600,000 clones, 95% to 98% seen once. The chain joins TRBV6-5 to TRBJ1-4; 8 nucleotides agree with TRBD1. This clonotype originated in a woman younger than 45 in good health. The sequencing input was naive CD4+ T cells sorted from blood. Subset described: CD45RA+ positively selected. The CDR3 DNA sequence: TGTGCCAGCAGTCAACAGGGGGTAGCGGAAAAACTGTTTTTT. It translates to CASSQQGVAEKLFF.